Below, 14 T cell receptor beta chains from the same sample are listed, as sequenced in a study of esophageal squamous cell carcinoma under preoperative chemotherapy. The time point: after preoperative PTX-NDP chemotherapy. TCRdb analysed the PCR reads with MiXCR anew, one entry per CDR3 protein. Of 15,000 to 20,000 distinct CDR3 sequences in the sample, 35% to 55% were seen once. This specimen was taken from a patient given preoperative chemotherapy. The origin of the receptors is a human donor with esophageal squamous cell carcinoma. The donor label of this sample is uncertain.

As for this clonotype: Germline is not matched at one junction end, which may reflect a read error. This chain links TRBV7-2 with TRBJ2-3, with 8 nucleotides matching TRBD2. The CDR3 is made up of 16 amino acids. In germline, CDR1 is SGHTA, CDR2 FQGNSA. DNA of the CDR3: TGTGCCAGCAGCGCACGGGGGGGGGGGGGCAAAGATACGCAGTATTTC. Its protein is CASSARGGGGKDTQYF.

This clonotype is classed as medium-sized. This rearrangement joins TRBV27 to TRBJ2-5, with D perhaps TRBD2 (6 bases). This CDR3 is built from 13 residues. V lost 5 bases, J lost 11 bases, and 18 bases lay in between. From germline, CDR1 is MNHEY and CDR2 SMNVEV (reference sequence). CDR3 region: CASSGRGREEQYF. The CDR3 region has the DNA TGTGCCAGCAGTGGGCGGGGCAGGGAGGAGCAGTACTTC.

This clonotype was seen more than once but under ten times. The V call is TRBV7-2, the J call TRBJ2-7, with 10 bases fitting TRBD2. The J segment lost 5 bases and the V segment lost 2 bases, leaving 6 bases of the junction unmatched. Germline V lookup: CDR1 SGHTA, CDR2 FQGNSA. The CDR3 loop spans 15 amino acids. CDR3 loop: CASSLLSLAGDEQYF. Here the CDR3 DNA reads TGTGCCAGCAGCTTATTGTCTCTAGCGGGGGACGAGCAGTACTTC.

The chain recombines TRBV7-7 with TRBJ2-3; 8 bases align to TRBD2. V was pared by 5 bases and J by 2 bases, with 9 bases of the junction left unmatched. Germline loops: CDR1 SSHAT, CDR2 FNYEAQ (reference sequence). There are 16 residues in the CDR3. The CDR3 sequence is CASSPGRSGNTDTQYF. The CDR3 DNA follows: TGTGCCAGCAGCCCTGGCCGTAGCGGGAACACAGATACGCAGTATTTT.

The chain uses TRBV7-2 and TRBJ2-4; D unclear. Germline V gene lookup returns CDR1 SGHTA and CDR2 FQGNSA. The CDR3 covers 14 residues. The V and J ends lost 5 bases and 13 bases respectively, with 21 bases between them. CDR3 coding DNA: TGTGCCAGCAGCCCGACGTGGTGGGCTGGTGAGCAGTACTTC. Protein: CASSPTWWAGEQYF.

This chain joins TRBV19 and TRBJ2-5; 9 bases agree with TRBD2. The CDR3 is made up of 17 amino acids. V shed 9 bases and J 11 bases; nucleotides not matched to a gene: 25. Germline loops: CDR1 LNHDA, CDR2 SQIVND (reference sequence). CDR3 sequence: CARRPDVAGAGYNEQYF. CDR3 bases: TGTGCCAGACGCCCTGACGTAGCGGGAGCTGGGTACAATGAGCAGTACTTC. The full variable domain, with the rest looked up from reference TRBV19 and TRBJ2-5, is DGGITQSPKYLFRKEGQNVTLSCEQNLNHDAMYWYRQDPGQGLRLIYYSQIVNDFQKGDIAEGYSVSREKKESFPLTVTSAQKNPTAFYLCARRPDVAGAGYNEQYFGPGTRLLVL.

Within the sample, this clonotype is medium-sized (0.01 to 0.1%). The CDR3 nucleotides read TGTGCCAGCAGCTTAGCGCCCAGCGGGAGTATCTACAATGAGCAGTTCTTC. This codes for CASSLAPSGSIYNEQFF. This chain links TRBV7-9 with TRBJ2-1; TRBD2 aligns across 8 bases. Per the germline V gene, CDR1 is SEHNR and CDR2 is FQNEAQ (reference sequence). The CDR3 totals 17 residues. V was clipped by 0 bases and J by 3 bases; unmatched bases: 7.

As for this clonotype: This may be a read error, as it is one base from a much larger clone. The CDR3 coding sequence is TGTGCCACCAGTGATTTAGCGGGCGACCAAGAGACCCAGTTCTTC. It translates to CATSDLAGDQETQFF. V usage is TRBV24-1 and J usage is TRBJ2-1, with D possibly TRBD2 on 6 matching bases. The V end was cut by 1 base, the J end by 13 bases, with 19 bases between. The V gene's germline CDR1 is KGHDR and CDR2 SFDVKD. This CDR3 is 15 amino acids long.

CDR3 coding DNA: TGTGCCAGCAGTCGGGGCGCTTCCTACGAGCAGTACTTC. Amino acids: CASSRGASYEQYF. The chain combines TRBV6-1 with TRBJ2-7; D is possibly TRBD1 or TRBD2 (5 bases each). Germline V gene lookup returns CDR1 MNHNS and CDR2 SASEGT. Trimming took 5 bases from V and 1 from J, leaving 9 bases between them. The CDR3 length is 13 residues.

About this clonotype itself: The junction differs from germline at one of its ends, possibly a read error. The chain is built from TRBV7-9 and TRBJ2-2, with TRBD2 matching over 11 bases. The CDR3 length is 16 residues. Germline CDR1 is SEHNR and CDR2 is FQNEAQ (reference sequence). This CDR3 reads CASSLTSGSHTGELYF. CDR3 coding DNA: TGTGCCAGCAGCCTAACTAGCGGGAGCCACACCGGTGAGCTGTATTTT.

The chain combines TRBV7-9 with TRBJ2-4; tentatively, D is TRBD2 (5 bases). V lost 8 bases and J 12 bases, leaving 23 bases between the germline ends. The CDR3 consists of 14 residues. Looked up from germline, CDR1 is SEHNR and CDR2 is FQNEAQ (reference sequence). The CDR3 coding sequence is TGTGCCAGCCGCGCGGGCCGAGACAAAGACACTCAGTACTTC. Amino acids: CASRAGRDKDTQYF.

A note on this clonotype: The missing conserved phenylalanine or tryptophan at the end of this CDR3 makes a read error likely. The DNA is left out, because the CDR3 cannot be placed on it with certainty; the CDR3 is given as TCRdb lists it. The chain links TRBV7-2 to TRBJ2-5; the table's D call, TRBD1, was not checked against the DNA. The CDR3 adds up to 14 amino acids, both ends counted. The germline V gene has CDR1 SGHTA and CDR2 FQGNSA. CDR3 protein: CASSPTGDTASQYL.

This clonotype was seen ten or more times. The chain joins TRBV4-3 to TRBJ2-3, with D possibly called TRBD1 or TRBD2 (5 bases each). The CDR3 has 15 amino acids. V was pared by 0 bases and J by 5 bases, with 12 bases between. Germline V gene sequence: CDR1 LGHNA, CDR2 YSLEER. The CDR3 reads CASSQDWGRKDTQYF. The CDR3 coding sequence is TGCGCCAGCAGCCAAGATTGGGGGAGAAAAGATACGCAGTATTTT.

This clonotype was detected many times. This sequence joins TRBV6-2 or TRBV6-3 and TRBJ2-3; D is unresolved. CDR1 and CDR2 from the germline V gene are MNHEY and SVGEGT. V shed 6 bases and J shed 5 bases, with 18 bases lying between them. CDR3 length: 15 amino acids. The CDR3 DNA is TGTGCCAGCAGGGTCGGAGCGAGAGAAGGAGATACGCAGTATTTT. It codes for CASRVGAREGDTQYF.